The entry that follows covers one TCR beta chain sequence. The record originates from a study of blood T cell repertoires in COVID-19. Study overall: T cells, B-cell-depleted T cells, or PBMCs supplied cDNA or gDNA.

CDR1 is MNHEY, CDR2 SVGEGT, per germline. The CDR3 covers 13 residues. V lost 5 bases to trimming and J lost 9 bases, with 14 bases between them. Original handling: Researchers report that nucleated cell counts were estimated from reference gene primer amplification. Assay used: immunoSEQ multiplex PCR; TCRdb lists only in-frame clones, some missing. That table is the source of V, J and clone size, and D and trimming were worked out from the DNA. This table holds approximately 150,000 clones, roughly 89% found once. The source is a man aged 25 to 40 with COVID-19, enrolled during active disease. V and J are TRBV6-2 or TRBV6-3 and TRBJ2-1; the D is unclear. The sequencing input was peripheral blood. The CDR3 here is CASSPPEQPEQFF. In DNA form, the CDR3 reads TGTGCCAGCAGTCCCCCGGAGCAGCCTGAGCAGTTCTTC.